These 12 T cell receptor beta chains were sequenced from one sample in a study of blood T cell repertoires in COVID-19. Libraries were prepared by immunoSEQ multiplex PCR; TCRdb keeps only in-frame clonotypes and omits some of them. Of roughly 240,000 clones listed, around four fifths are singletons. The specimen was peripheral blood. The receptors originated from a woman aged 70-85 years with acute or convalescent COVID-19.

The chain carries TRBV3-1 (or the pseudogene TRBV3-2) and TRBJ1-1; 8 positions agree with TRBD1. CDR3 length equals 15 residues. Per germline, CDR1 LGHDT and CDR2 YNNKEL (reference sequence). The ends lost 6 bases at V and 1 base at J; junction bases unmatched: 7. CDR3 nucleotides: TGTGCCAGCAGGCCTATCGGACAGGGGAACACTGAAGCTTTCTTT. Translation gives CASRPIGQGNTEAFF.

The V gene is TRBV6-5, the J gene TRBJ2-7, with a weak D call TRBD1 (5 bases). V was shortened by 0 bases and J by 3 bases, with 12 bases between the two germline ends. CDR1 and CDR2 from the germline V gene are MNHEY and SVGAGI. The CDR3 has 15 residues. CDR3 protein: CASSYSTLQVYEQYF. The CDR3 region has the DNA TGTGCCAGCAGTTACTCGACATTACAGGTCTACGAGCAGTACTTC.

The chain uses TRBV5-5 and TRBJ1-2, with a possible D match to TRBD1 (6 bases). The CDR3 runs 16 residues. From germline, CDR1 is SGHKS and CDR2 YYEKEE (reference sequence). Trimming shortened V by 4 bases and J by 4 bases, and 20 bases separated the two germline ends. The CDR3 reads CASSAASGQIVYGYTF. In DNA form, the CDR3 reads TGTGCCAGCAGCGCCGCCTCTGGACAGATTGTCTATGGCTACACCTTC.

This rearrangement joins TRBV5-6 to TRBJ1-2, with TRBD1 matching 7 bases. V shed 4 bases and J 3 bases; nucleotides not matched to a gene: 3. Germline values: CDR1 SGHDT, CDR2 YYEEEE. This CDR3 has 13 residues. CDR3 in amino acids: CASSQGQYYGYTF. Here the CDR3 DNA reads TGTGCCAGCAGCCAGGGACAGTACTATGGCTACACCTTC.

The rearrangement links TRBV7-2 to TRBJ2-1; D is possibly TRBD2 (6 bases). CDR3 length: 14 amino acids. With 5 bases removed from V and 2 bases from J, the gap between germline ends came to 10 bases. Germline V gives CDR1 SGHTA, CDR2 FQGNSA. CDR3 sequence: CASSPPGAYNEQFF. Written as DNA, the CDR3 is TGTGCCAGCAGCCCTCCGGGGGCCTACAATGAGCAGTTCTTC. Variable domain in full (rest from reference TRBV7-2 and TRBJ2-1): GAGVSQSPSNKVTEKGKDVELRCDPISGHTALYWYRQSLGQGLEFLIYFQGNSAPDKSGLPSDRFSAERTGGSVSTLTIQRTQQEDSAVYLCASSPPGAYNEQFFGPGTRLTVL.

The gene calls are TRBV11-3 and TRBJ1-2, with D unresolved. CDR3 length: 13 amino acids. CDR1 is SGHNT and CDR2 is YENEEA in the germline V gene. The germline V and J ends were trimmed by 5 bases and 4 bases, with 11 bases remaining between them. CDR3 residues: CASSLDGSYGYTF. Written as DNA, the CDR3 is TGTGCCAGCAGCCTGGACGGGAGCTATGGCTACACCTTC.

CDR3 residues: CASSFSGKSYEQYF. The CDR3 DNA sequence: TGCGCCAGCAGCTTCTCCGGGAAAAGCTACGAGCAGTACTTC. This chain uses TRBV5-1 with TRBJ2-7, with D tentatively TRBD2 (5 bases). CDR1 and CDR2 (germline): SGHRS, YFSETQ. Trimming removed 2 bases at V and 3 bases at J, with 12 bases between. The CDR3 extends over 14 amino acids. The full variable domain, in which reference TRBV5-1 and TRBJ2-7 provide the parts outside the CDR3, is KAGVTQTPRYLIKTRGQQVTLSCSPISGHRSVSWYQQTPGQGLQFLFEYFSETQRNKGNFPGRFSGRQFSNSRSEMNVSTLELGDSALYLCASSFSGKSYEQYFGPGTRLTVT.

The V gene is TRBV5-6, the J gene TRBJ2-7; D might be TRBD2 (6 bases). V lost 1 base and J 4 bases, leaving 15 bases between the germline ends. The CDR3 extends over 15 amino acids. In germline, CDR1 is SGHDT, CDR2 YYEEEE. The CDR3 nucleotides read TGTGCCAGCAGCTTGTTGGGGGGAGAAAGGTACGAGCAGTACTTC. Its protein is CASSLLGGERYEQYF.

The chain recombines TRBV5-4 with TRBJ2-3, with D maybe TRBD1 (6 bases). This CDR3 spans 15 amino acids. The germline CDR1 and CDR2 sequences are SGHNT and YYREEE (reference sequence). V lost 2 bases and J lost 8, with 18 bases in between. In DNA, the CDR3 is TGTGCCAGCAGCTTCCAGGACAGCACGAGTGCTACGCAGTATTTT. It yields the protein CASSFQDSTSATQYF.

CDR3 amino acids: CASSYKHWGVGELFF. For the CDR3, the DNA is TGTGCCAGCAGTTACAAGCACTGGGGGGTCGGGGAGCTGTTTTTT. The J gene is TRBJ2-2, the V gene TRBV6-2 or TRBV6-3, with a tentative D call TRBD2 (6 bases). There are 15 residues in the CDR3. Trimming stripped 2 bases from V and 7 bases from J, with 14 bases between. The germline V gene has CDR1 MNHEY and CDR2 SVGEGT.

The rearrangement joins TRBV5-1 to TRBJ2-2; possible D gene TRBD1, 6 bases. There are 15 residues in the CDR3. V was clipped by 5 bases and J by 3 bases, with 14 bases between them. Per the germline V gene, CDR1 is SGHRS and CDR2 is YFSETQ. CDR3 in amino acids: CASSYGAGDTGELFF. The DNA for the CDR3 is TGCGCCAGCAGTTATGGGGCAGGGGACACCGGGGAGCTGTTTTTT.

The CDR3 coding sequence is TGTGCCAGCAGCGTAAAAGGGGACTGTGGCTACACCTTC. Its translation: CASSVKGDCGYTF. The rearrangement joins TRBV9 to TRBJ1-2; a weak D match, TRBD1 (5 bases). CDR1 SGDLS and CDR2 YYNGEE come from the germline V gene. V lost 1 base, J lost 7 bases, and 11 bases lay in between. CDR3 size: 13 residues.